This TCR beta chain stems from a study of cytomegalovirus exposure and HLA in healthy donors. As regards this clone: Its antigen is currently unknown.

CDR3 size: 15 residues. Germline V lookup: CDR1 SGHTA, CDR2 FQGNSA. Trimming took off 6 bases at V and 3 bases at J, with 14 bases between the two ends. A multiplex PCR was run with 60 Vbeta primers and 13 Jbeta primers. TCRdb keeps only in-frame clones here, not all; method: immunoSEQ multiplex PCR. There are about 170,000 clones in the sample; roughly 80% occur only once, and about 2.3% lies in the top ten. Regarding the study as a whole: The classifier was said to identify cytomegalovirus status with high specificity and sensitivity.

This rearrangement joins TRBV7-2 to TRBJ1-4, with D possibly matching TRBD1 (5 bases). Sequencing was carried out using PBMCs. This TCR was sampled from a male donor in good health and CMV-seronegative. CDR3 sequence: CASRNRHRANEKLFF. The CDR3 DNA sequence: TGTGCCAGCAGAAACAGGCACCGGGCTAATGAAAAACTGTTTTTT.